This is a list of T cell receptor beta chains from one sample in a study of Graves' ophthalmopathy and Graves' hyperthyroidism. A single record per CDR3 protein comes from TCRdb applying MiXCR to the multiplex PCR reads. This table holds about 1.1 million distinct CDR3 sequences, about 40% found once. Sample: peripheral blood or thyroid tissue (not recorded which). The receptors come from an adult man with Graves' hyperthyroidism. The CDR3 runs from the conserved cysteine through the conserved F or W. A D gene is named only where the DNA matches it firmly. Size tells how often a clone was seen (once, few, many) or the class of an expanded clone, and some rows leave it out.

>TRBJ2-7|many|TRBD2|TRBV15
CATSGGGWDEGTIYEQYF
TGTGCCACCAGCGGGGGGGGTTGGGACGAGGGGACCATCTACGAGCAGTACTTC
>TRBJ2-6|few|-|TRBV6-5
CASTRGDGRVRANVLTF
TGTGCCAGCACCAGGGGGGATGGCAGGGTGAGGGCCAACGTCCTGACTTTC
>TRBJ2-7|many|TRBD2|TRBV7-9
CASSLNLAGAYEQYF
TGTGCCAGCAGCTTGAACCTAGCGGGAGCCTACGAGCAGTACTTC
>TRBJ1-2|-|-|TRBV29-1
CSGRGRSNYGYTF
TGCAGTGGCCGGGGCAGATCTAACTATGGCTACACCTTC
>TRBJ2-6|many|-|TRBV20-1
CSAPTGSGANVLTF
TGCAGTGCCCCTACAGGGTCTGGGGCCAACGTCCTGACTTTC
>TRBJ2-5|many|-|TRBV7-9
CASSPRGVQETQYF
TGTGCCAGCAGCCCGAGAGGAGTACAAGAGACCCAGTACTTC
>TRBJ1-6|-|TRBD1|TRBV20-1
CSRVGQSSYNSPLHF
TGCAGCAGGGTGGGACAGAGCTCCTATAATTCACCCCTCCACTTT
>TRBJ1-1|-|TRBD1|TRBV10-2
CASKRTGINTEAFF
TGTGCCAGCAAGAGGACAGGGATCAACACTGAAGCTTTCTTT
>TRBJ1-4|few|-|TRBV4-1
CASSQPWRDRNNEKLFF
TGCGCCAGCAGCCAACCATGGCGAGACAGGAATAATGAAAAACTGTTTTTT
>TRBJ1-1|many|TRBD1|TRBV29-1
CSVGQGATFMNTEAFF
TGCAGCGTAGGACAGGGGGCGACGTTCATGAACACTGAAGCTTTCTTT
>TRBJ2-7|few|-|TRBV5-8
CASSPPGDSGREQYF
TGTGCCAGCAGCCCGCCCGGGGACTCTGGTCGCGAGCAGTACTTC
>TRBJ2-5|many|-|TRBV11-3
CASSVGGKETQYF
TGTGCCAGCAGCGTAGGGGGTAAAGAGACCCAGTACTTC
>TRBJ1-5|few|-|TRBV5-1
CASSSDINQPQHF
TGCGCCAGCAGCTCTGATATTAATCAGCCCCAGCATTTT
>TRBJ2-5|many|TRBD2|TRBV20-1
CSAIESREEETQYF
TGCAGTGCTATTGAGTCGCGGGAGGAAGAGACCCAGTACTTC
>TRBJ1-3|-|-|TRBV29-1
CSVVRSRGTSSGNTIYF
TGCAGCGTTGTTCGAAGTCGGGGAACGAGCTCTGGAAACACCATATATTTT
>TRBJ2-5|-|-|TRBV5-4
CASSLALQETRYF
TGTGCCAGCAGCTTGGCCCTCCAAGAGACCCGGTACTTC
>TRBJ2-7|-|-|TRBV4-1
CASSRPRGGQYF
TGCGCCAGCAGCCGACCTCGAGGGGGGCAGTACTTC
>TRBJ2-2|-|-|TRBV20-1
CSARTNRRELFF
TGCAGTGCCAGGACAAACCGCCGGGAGCTGTTTTTT
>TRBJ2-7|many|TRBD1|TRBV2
CASTRTGLSEQYF
TGTGCCAGCACACGGACAGGGTTATCCGAGCAGTACTTC
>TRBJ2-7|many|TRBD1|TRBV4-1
CASSQVRQGSHEQYF
TGCGCCAGCAGCCAAGTAAGACAGGGGTCCCACGAGCAGTACTTC
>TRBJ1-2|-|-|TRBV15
CATSRDGGGKDGYTF
TGTGCCACCAGCAGAGATGGGGGTGGAAAAGATGGCTACACCTTC
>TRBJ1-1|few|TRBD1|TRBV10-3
CAIRGQGAGTEAFF
TGTGCCATCAGGGGACAGGGGGCGGGCACTGAAGCTTTCTTT
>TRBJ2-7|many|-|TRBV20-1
CSAPSGGLRFGEQYF
TGCAGTGCGCCGTCCGGGGGGCTCCGTTTCGGCGAGCAGTACTTC
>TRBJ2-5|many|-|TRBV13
CASKTQGETQYF
TGTGCCAGCAAAACTCAGGGGGAGACCCAGTACTTC
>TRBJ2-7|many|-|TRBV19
CASSRKVGHEQYF
TGTGCCAGTAGTAGAAAGGTAGGCCACGAGCAGTACTTC
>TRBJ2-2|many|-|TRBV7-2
CASSLLGGANTGELFF
TGTGCCAGCAGCTTATTGGGCGGGGCGAACACCGGGGAGCTGTTTTTT
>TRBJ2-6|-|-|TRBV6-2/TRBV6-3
CASRRLREGGANVLTF
TGTGCCAGCCGGAGATTACGAGAGGGTGGGGCCAACGTCCTGACTTTC
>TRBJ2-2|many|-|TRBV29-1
CSVRSQAAPETLTGELFF
TGCAGCGTTCGCAGTCAGGCAGCACCGGAGACACTCACCGGGGAGCTGTTTTTT
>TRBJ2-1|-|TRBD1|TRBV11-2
CASSFGQGNNEQFF
TGTGCCAGCAGCTTCGGACAGGGAAACAATGAGCAGTTCTTC
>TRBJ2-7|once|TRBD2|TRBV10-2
CASSPPGLAGGSYEQYF
TGTGCCAGCTCACCACCGGGACTAGCGGGAGGAAGCTACGAGCAGTACTTC
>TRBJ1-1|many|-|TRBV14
CASSLHQANTEAFF
TGTGCCAGCAGCCTACATCAAGCGAACACTGAAGCTTTCTTT
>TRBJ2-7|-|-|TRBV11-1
CASSLAGNKQYF
TGTGCCAGCAGCTTAGCGGGGAACAAGCAGTACTTC
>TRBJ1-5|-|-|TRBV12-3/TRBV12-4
CASSQAGRQPQHF
TGTGCCAGCAGCCAAGCGGGGAGGCAGCCCCAGCATTTT
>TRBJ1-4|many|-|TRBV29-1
CSVAPGTGNEKLFF
TGCAGCGTCGCACCCGGGACGGGTAATGAAAAACTGTTTTTT
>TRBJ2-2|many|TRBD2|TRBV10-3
CAISDRSGEMNTGELFF
TGTGCCATCAGTGACAGGAGCGGGGAAATGAACACCGGGGAGCTGTTTTTT
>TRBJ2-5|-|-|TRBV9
CASSDEDKGTSQETQYF
TGTGCCAGCAGCGATGAGGATAAGGGGACGAGCCAAGAGACCCAGTACTTC
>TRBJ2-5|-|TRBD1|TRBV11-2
CASSRQGGRGQETQYF
TGTGCCAGCAGCCGACAGGGTGGTAGGGGACAAGAGACCCAGTACTTC
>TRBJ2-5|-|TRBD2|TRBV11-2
CASSLGAGGIETQYF
TGTGCCAGCAGCCTAGGGGCGGGGGGAATCGAGACCCAGTACTTC
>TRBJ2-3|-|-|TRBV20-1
CSARDFRGPDTQYF
TGCAGTGCTAGAGATTTTCGGGGACCAGATACGCAGTATTTT
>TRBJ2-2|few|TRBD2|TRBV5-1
CASSRGLAGVTAGELFF
TGCGCCAGCAGCCGGGGACTAGCGGGAGTTACGGCCGGGGAGCTGTTTTTT
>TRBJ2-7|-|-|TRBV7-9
CASSPRGYPYEQYF
TGTGCCAGCAGCCCTCGGGGGTACCCCTACGAGCAGTACTTC
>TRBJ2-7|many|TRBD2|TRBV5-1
CASSLSSGGLYEQYF
TGCGCCAGCAGCTTGTCCAGCGGGGGACTATACGAGCAGTACTTC
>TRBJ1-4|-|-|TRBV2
CASSDTRRIF
TGTGCCAGCAGTGACACGCGACGAATTTTT
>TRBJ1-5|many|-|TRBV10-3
CAISDPGQPQHF
TGTGCCATCAGTGACCCCGGACAGCCCCAGCATTTT
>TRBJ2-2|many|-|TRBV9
CASRATIDREGGELFF
TGTGCCAGCAGGGCAACAATCGACAGGGAGGGCGGGGAGCTGTTTTTT
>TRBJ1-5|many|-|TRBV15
CATSTGANQPQHF
TGTGCCACCAGTACGGGGGCCAATCAGCCCCAGCATTTT